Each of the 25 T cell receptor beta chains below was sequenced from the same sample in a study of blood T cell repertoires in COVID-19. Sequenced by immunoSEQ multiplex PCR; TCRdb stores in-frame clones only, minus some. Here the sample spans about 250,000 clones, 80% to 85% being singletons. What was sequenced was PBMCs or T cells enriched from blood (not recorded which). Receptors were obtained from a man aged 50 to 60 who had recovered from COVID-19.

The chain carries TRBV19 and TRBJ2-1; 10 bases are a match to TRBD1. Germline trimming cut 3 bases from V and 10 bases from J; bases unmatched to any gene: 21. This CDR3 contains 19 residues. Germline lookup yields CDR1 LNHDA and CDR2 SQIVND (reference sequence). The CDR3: CASSISTGGFGAFKEEQFF. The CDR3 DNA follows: TGTGCCAGTAGTATCTCGACAGGGGGCTTTGGAGCTTTTAAGGAAGAGCAGTTCTTC.

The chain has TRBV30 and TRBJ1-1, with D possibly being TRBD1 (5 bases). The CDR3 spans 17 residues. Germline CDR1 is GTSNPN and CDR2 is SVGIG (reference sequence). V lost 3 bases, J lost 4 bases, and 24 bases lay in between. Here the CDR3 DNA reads TGTGCCTGGAGGAAACGGTTGGCGGGGACCTTCCTCACTGAAGCTTTCTTT. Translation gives CAWRKRLAGTFLTEAFF.

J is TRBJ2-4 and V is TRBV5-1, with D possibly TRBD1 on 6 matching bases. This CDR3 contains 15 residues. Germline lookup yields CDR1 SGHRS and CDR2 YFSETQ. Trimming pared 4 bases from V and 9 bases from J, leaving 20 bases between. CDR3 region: CASSASTGIGAIQYF. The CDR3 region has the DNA TGCGCCAGCAGCGCTTCTACAGGGATTGGGGCCATTCAGTACTTC.

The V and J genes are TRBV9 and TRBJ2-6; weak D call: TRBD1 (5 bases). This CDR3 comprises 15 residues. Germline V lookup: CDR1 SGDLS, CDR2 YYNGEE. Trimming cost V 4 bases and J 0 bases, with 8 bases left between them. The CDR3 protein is CASSTQGSGANVLTF. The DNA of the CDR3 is TGTGCCAGCAGCACTCAGGGCTCTGGGGCCAACGTCCTGACTTTC.

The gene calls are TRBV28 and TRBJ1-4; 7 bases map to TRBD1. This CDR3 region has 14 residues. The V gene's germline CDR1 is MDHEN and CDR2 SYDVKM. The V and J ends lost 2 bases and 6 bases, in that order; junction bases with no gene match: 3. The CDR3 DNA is TGTGCCAGCAGTTTAGCAGGGGGGTATGAAAAACTGTTTTTT. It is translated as CASSLAGGYEKLFF.

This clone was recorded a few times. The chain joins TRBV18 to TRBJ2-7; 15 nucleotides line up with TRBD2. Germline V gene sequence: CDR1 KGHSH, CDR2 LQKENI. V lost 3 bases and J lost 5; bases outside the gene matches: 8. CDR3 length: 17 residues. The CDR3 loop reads CASSPRTSGRGIHEQYF. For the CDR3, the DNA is TGTGCCAGCTCACCGCGGACTAGCGGGAGGGGGATCCACGAGCAGTACTTC. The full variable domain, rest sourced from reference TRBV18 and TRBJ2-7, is NAGVMQNPRHLVRRRGQEARLRCSPMKGHSHVYWYRQLPEEGLKFMVYLQKENIIDESGMPKERFSAEFPKEGPSILRIQQVVRGDSAAYFCASSPRTSGRGIHEQYFGPGTRLTVT.

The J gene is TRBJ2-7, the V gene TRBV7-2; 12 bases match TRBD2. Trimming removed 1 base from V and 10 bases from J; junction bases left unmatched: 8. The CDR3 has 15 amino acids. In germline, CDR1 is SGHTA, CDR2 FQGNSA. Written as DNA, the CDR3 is TGTGCCAGCAGCTTAGGGCTGACTAGCGGGAGTCATCAGTACTTC. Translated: CASSLGLTSGSHQYF.

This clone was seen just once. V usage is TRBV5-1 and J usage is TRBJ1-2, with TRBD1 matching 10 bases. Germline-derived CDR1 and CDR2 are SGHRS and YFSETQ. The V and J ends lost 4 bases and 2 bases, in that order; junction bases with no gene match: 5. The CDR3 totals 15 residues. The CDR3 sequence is CASSLGTGENYGYTF. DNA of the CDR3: TGCGCCAGCAGCCTAGGGACAGGGGAAAACTATGGCTACACCTTC.

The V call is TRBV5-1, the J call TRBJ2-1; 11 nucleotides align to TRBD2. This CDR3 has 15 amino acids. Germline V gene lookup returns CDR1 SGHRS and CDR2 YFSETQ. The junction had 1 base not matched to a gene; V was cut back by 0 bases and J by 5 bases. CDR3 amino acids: CASSLGTSGHNEQFF. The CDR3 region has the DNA TGCGCCAGCAGCTTGGGGACTAGCGGGCACAATGAGCAGTTCTTC.

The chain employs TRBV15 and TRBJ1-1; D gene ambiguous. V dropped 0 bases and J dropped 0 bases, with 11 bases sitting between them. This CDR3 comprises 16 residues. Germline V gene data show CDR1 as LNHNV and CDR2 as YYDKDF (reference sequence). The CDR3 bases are TGTGCCACCAGCAGAGATCCCGGGGTCATGAACACTGAAGCTTTCTTT. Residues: CATSRDPGVMNTEAFF. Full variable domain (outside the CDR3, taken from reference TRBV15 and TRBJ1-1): DAMVIQNPRYQVTQFGKPVTLSCSQTLNHNVMYWYQQKSSQAPKLLFHYYDKDFNNEADTPDNFQSRRPNTSFCFLDIRSPGLGDTAMYLCATSRDPGVMNTEAFFGQGTRLTVV.

As DNA, the CDR3 is TGCAGCGTTTCAGGGTTGAACACTGAAGCTTTCTTT. This translates into CSVSGLNTEAFF. The chain links TRBV29-1 to TRBJ1-1, with D possibly TRBD1 on 5 matching bases. Germline V CDR1 and CDR2: SQVTM, ANQGSEA. The CDR3 covers 12 residues. Trimming shortened V by 5 bases and J by 0 bases, and 7 bases separated the two germline ends.

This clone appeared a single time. Here the CDR3 DNA reads TGTGCCAGCAGCCTGCGCGCACAGGGAAGGAACACTGAAGCTTTCTTT. Protein sequence: CASSLRAQGRNTEAFF. This chain joins TRBV7-6 and TRBJ1-1; D perhaps matches TRBD1 (6 bases). This CDR3 region has 16 residues. Per germline, CDR1 SGHVS and CDR2 FNYEAQ. V was pared by 5 bases and J by 1 base, with 17 bases between.

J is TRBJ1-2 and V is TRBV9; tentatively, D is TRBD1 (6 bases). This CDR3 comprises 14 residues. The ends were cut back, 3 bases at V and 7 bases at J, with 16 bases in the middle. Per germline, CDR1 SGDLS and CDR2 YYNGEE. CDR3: CASSAGGQISGYTF. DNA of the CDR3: TGTGCCAGCAGCGCCGGAGGACAGATCAGTGGCTACACCTTC. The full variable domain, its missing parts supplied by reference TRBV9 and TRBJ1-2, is DSGVTQTPKHLITATGQRVTLRCSPRSGDLSVYWYQQSLDQGLQFLIQYYNGEERAKGNILERFSAQQFPDLHSELNLSSLELGDSALYFCASSAGGQISGYTFGSGTRLTVV.

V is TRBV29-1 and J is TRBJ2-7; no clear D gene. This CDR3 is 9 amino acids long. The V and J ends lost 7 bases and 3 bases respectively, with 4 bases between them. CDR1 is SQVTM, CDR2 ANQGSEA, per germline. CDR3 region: CSARYEQYF. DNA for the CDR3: TGCAGCGCTCGCTACGAGCAGTACTTC.

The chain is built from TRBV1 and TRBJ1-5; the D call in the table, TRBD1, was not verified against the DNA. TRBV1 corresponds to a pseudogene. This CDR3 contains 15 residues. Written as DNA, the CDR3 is TGCACCAGCAGCCAAGGCGGACAAGACAATCAGCCCCAGCATTTT. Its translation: CTSSQGGQDNQPQHF.

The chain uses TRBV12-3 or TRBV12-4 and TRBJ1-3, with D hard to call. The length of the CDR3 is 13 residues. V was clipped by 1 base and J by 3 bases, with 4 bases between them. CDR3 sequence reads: CASSLVGGNTIYF. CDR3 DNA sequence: TGTGCCAGCAGTTTAGTCGGTGGAAACACCATATATTTT.

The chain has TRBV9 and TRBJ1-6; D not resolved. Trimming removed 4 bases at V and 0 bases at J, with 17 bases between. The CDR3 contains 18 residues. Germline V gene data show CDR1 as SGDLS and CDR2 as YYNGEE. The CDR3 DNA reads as TGTGCCAGCAGCCCTACCCGGACTACTAGCTCCTATAATTCACCCCTCCACTTT. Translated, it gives CASSPTRTTSSYNSPLHF.

The CDR3 DNA sequence: TGTGCCAGCAGCTTACAGGGACAGGCCTACAATGAGCAGTTCTTC. The encoded protein is CASSLQGQAYNEQFF. This chain uses TRBV7-2 with TRBJ2-1, with 8 bases fitting TRBD1. The length of the CDR3 is 15 residues. CDR1 and CDR2 (germline): SGHTA, FQGNSA. J lost 2 bases, V lost 2 bases, and 2 bases had no gene match.

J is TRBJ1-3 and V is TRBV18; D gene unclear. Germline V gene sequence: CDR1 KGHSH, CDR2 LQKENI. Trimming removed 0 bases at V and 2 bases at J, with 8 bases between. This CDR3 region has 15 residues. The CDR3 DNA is TGTGCCAGCTCACCACCGGCCTTCGCTGGAAACACCATATATTTT. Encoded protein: CASSPPAFAGNTIYF.

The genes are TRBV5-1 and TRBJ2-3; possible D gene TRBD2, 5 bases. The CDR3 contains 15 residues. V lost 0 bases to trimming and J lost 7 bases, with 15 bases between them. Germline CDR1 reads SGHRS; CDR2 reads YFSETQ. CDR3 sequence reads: CASSLDGPSQNTQYF. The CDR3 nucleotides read TGCGCCAGCAGCTTGGACGGGCCTAGCCAAAATACGCAGTATTTT.

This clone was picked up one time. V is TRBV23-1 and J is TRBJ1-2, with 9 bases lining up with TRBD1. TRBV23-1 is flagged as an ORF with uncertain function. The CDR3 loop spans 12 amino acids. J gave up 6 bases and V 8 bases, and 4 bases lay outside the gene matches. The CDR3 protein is CASGRQGDGYTF. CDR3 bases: TGCGCCAGCGGCCGACAGGGGGATGGCTACACCTTC.

CDR3 bases: TGTGCCAGCAGCTTAGACAGGGACACTGAAGCTTTCTTT. Encoded protein: CASSLDRDTEAFF. This rearrangement joins TRBV7-9 to TRBJ1-1, with D possibly matching TRBD1 (6 bases). Germline loops: CDR1 SEHNR, CDR2 FQNEAQ (reference sequence). The V end was cut by 1 base, the J end by 3 bases, with 6 bases between. This CDR3 spans 13 amino acids.

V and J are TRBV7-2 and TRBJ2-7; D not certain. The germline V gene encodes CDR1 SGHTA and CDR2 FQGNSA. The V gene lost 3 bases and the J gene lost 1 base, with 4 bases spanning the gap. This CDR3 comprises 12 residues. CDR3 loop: CASSFPSYEQYF. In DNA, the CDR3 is TGTGCCAGCAGCTTTCCGTCCTACGAGCAGTACTTC.

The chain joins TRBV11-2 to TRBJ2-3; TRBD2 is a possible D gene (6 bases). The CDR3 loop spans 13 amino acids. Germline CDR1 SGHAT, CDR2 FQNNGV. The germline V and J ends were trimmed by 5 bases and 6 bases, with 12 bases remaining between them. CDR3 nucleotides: TGTGCCAGCAGCGGAGGGCCTTCCGATACGCAGTATTTT. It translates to CASSGGPSDTQYF.

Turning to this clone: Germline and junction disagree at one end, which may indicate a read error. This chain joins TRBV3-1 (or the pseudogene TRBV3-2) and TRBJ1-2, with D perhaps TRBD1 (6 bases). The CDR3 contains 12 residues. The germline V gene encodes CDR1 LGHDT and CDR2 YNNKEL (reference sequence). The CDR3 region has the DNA TGTGCCAGCAGCCAACTCGGACAGACCCGCGCCTTC. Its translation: CASSQLGQTRAF.